A selection of T cell receptor beta chains follows, all from one sample in a study of a mutant IDH1 vaccine in newly diagnosed glioma. Clones were read by immunoSEQ multiplex PCR, and TCRdb kept only the in-frame ones, dropping some. The sample consists of roughly 70,000 clones, 80% to 90% of them appearing once. The sample here was PBMCs, taken from a glioma patient treated with radiotherapy, temozolomide or both. The receptors stem from a young man with glioma. The CDR3 runs from the conserved cysteine through the conserved F or W. A D gene is named only where the DNA matches it firmly. Clone size is stated in some rows and not others, as once, few, many or a class when expanded.

CDR3 | DNA | J | V | D | size
CASTQGRGSLMGELFF | TGTGCCAGCACCCAAGGGCGGGGTTCTTTAATGGGGGAGCTGTTTTTT | TRBJ2-2 | TRBV28 | . | .
CASSLGVTLQDYGYTF | TGCGCCAGCAGCTTGGGAGTCACCTTACAGGACTATGGCTACACCTTC | TRBJ1-2 | TRBV5-1 | . | .
CASSSGSTDTQYF | TGTGCCAGCAGCTCCGGGAGCACAGATACGCAGTATTTT | TRBJ2-3 | TRBV7-9 | . | .
CAWTSRSMRRQETQYF | TGTGCCTGGACATCTAGGTCGATGCGGCGCCAAGAGACCCAGTACTTC | TRBJ2-5 | TRBV30 | . | .
CASSKYSAGGDRRNQPQHF | TGTGCCAGCAGCAAATATTCCGCCGGAGGAGACAGGCGCAATCAGCCCCAGCATTTT | TRBJ1-5 | TRBV21-1 | . | .
CASSPNRGVYYGYTF | TGTGCCAGCAGCCCCAATCGGGGGGTATACTATGGCTACACCTTC | TRBJ1-2 | TRBV11-3 | . | .
CASSPGHRNGETQYF | TGTGCCAGTAGCCCGGGACATAGGAATGGGGAGACCCAGTACTTC | TRBJ2-5 | TRBV19 | . | .
CASSLLSRGHQGYTEAFF | TGTGCCAGCAGCTTACTCTCAAGGGGGCACCAAGGGTACACTGAAGCTTTCTTT | TRBJ1-1 | TRBV13 | TRBD1 | .
CASQYRVGLAKNIQYF | TGTGCCAGCCAGTACAGGGTGGGACTAGCCAAAAACATTCAGTACTTC | TRBJ2-4 | TRBV19 | . | .
CAWSVGGDTQYF | TGTGCCTGGAGTGTAGGGGGAGATACGCAGTATTTT | TRBJ2-3 | TRBV30 | . | .
CAWSLGDYEQYF | TGTGCCTGGAGTTTAGGGGACTACGAGCAGTACTTC | TRBJ2-7 | TRBV30 | . | .
CAWSQGGPKFNEQFF | TGTGCCTGGAGCCAGGGGGGGCCCAAATTCAATGAGCAGTTCTTC | TRBJ2-1 | TRBV30 | . | .
CASSEDLNSYDMHF | TGTGCCAGCAGTGAAGATCTGAACTCCTACGATATGCACTTC | TRBJ2-7 | TRBV2 | . | .
CASSLTGWDEQFF | TGTGCCAGCAGCTTAACAGGGTGGGATGAGCAGTTCTTC | TRBJ2-1 | TRBV11-2 | . | .
CASSPRTSGGDTQYF | TGCGCCAGCAGCCCCCGGACTAGCGGGGGAGATACGCAGTATTTT | TRBJ2-3 | TRBV5-1 | TRBD2 | .
CASSHFGTANTGELFF | TGCGCCAGCAGCCATTTCGGGACGGCGAACACCGGGGAGCTGTTTTTT | TRBJ2-2 | TRBV4-1 | . | .
CASSLHMAGGPGELFF | TGTGCCAGCAGCTTGCATATGGCGGGGGGTCCCGGGGAGCTGTTTTTT | TRBJ2-2 | TRBV5-5 | TRBD2 | few
CASTRTAGNTIYF | TGTGCCAGCACCAGGACAGCCGGAAACACCATATATTTT | TRBJ1-3 | TRBV6-5 | . | .
CASSPPGGPREQYF | TGCGCCAGCAGCCCACCCGGGGGCCCGAGGGAGCAGTACTTC | TRBJ2-7 | TRBV5-1 | . | .
CSVVRTGTEAFF | TGCAGCGTCGTCCGGACAGGGACTGAAGCTTTCTTT | TRBJ1-1 | TRBV29-1 | TRBD1 | few
CASGQDRGYEQYF | TGTGCCAGCGGTCAGGACAGGGGCTACGAGCAGTACTTC | TRBJ2-7 | TRBV7-8 | TRBD1 | once
CASSEGQGNEKLFF | TGTGCCAGCTCAGAGGGACAGGGGAATGAAAAACTGTTTTTT | TRBJ1-4 | TRBV18 | TRBD1 | .
CAIKAGASTAYEQYF | TGTGCCATCAAGGCCGGGGCCTCTACGGCGTACGAGCAGTACTTC | TRBJ2-7 | TRBV10-3 | . | .
CATSRANRGTMAITDMNTEAFF | TGTGCCACCAGCAGAGCTAACAGGGGAACCATGGCTATAACCGACATGAACACTGAAGCTTTCTTT | TRBJ1-1 | TRBV15 | TRBD1 | .
CASSRDTHNEKLFF | TGCGCCAGCAGCCGGGACACACATAATGAAAAACTGTTTTTT | TRBJ1-4 | TRBV5-1 | . | few
CASSSLLRTAVMNTEAFF | TGTGCCAGCAGCTCCCTATTGAGGACAGCCGTCATGAACACTGAAGCTTTCTTT | TRBJ1-1 | TRBV5-5 | . | few
CASTGDYGYTF | TGTGCGAGTACAGGGGACTATGGCTACACCTTC | TRBJ1-2 | TRBV9 | TRBD1 | .